The 29 T cell receptor beta chains reported below all come from one sample, sequenced in a study of regulatory T cells in long-lasting Graves disease. Stated time point: newly diagnosed GD, antithyroid drugs for less than 3 months. Construction of the TCR library relied on RNA isolated from PBMCs. Through Arm-PCR of CDR3 regions and iRepertoire HTBI primers, TCR beta libraries were built. TCRdb reprocessed the multiplex PCR reads via MiXCR and lists one record per CDR3 protein. The repertoire consists of a few hundred thousand distinct CDR3 sequences, with 13% occurring once and the leading ten covering roughly a tenth. This sample was shared with a second study, whose subject was T cells in Graves' hyperthyroidism and ophthalmopathy.

The starting material was peripheral blood mononuclear cells (PBMCs), obtained at new diagnosis, from a patient treated with antithyroid drugs. Receptors were obtained from a man in his thirties or forties with Graves disease.

The chain recombines TRBV5-6 with TRBJ2-4; weak D call: TRBD2 (6 bases). The CDR3 covers 14 residues. The V gene lost 3 bases and the J gene lost 6 bases, with 13 bases spanning the gap. Germline V gene lookup returns CDR1 SGHDT and CDR2 YYEEEE. For the CDR3, the DNA is TGTGCCAGCAGCTCGGGAGACCAGGGAAACATTCAGTACTTC. Translation: CASSSGDQGNIQYF.

This clonotype was detected only a few times. The V gene is TRBV5-5, the J gene TRBJ2-3; 8 bases are a match to TRBD1. V lost 6 bases to trimming and J lost 4 bases; unmatched junction nucleotides: 13. CDR3 length: 16 residues. Germline V gene lookup returns CDR1 SGHKS and CDR2 YYEKEE (reference sequence). CDR3 region: CASTLRPTGVADTQYF. The CDR3 DNA sequence: TGTGCCAGCACCCTGAGGCCGACAGGGGTCGCAGATACGCAGTATTTT.

As concerns this clonotype: A much larger clone is a single base away; this may be a read error. The chain uses TRBV9 and TRBJ2-2, with D perhaps matching TRBD2 (6 bases). The CDR3 loop spans 15 amino acids. Per the germline V gene, CDR1 is SGDLS and CDR2 is YYNGEE. The CDR3 region has the DNA TGTGCCAGCAGCGTAGAGGACTACCTCACCGGGGAGATGTTTTTT. It is translated as CASSVEDYLTGEMFF.

This clonotype was picked up many times. The rearrangement uses TRBV14 and TRBJ1-1; D ambiguous. Trimming pared 1 base from V and 2 bases from J, leaving 11 bases between. Germline lookup yields CDR1 SGHDN and CDR2 FVKESK. The CDR3 has 15 amino acids. CDR3 in DNA: TGTGCCAGCAGCCAAGTTGGGAAGGCTAACACTGAAGCTTTCTTT. It encodes CASSQVGKANTEAFF.

This clonotype has a handful of counts. The chain recombines TRBV15 with TRBJ2-4; 12 bases align to TRBD2. Looked up from germline, CDR1 is LNHNV and CDR2 is YYDKDF (reference sequence). This CDR3 is 20 amino acids long. Trimming cost V 4 bases and J 0 bases; bases outside gene matches: 13. CDR3 nucleotides: TGTGCCACCAGCATACGATTGCAACTAGCGGGAGGCCTAGCCAAAAACATTCAGTACTTC. Protein: CATSIRLQLAGGLAKNIQYF.

This clonotype was observed at least ten times. The chain carries TRBV29-1 and TRBJ2-7; D is unclear. V dropped 7 bases and J dropped 4 bases, with 11 bases sitting between them. This CDR3 comprises 11 residues. Germline V gene data show CDR1 as SQVTM and CDR2 as ANQGSEA. The CDR3, as DNA: TGCAGCGCCTCCTTAACGTACGAGCAGTACTTC. This codes for CSASLTYEQYF.

This clonotype was observed at least ten times. The chain couples TRBV6-2 or TRBV6-3 to TRBJ2-7, with 8 bases identical to TRBD2. V shed 0 bases and J 0 bases; nucleotides not matched to a gene: 1. The CDR3 sequence is 15 residues long. CDR1 is MNHEY and CDR2 is SVGEGT in the germline V gene. The CDR3 DNA sequence: TGTGCCAGCAGTTACTCGAGCGGGGGCTCCTACGAGCAGTACTTC. It codes for CASSYSSGGSYEQYF.

This clonotype was detected ten times or more. This chain links TRBV20-1 with TRBJ2-1, with D perhaps given as TRBD1 or TRBD2 (5 bases each). V was shortened by 6 bases and J by 2 bases, with 17 bases between the two germline ends. Germline V gene data show CDR1 as DFQATT and CDR2 as SNEGSKA (reference sequence). The length of the CDR3 is 15 residues. The CDR3, as DNA: TGCAGTGCCCACTCGAGGGGCCCCCCCTACAATGAGCAGTTCTTC. It translates to CSAHSRGPPYNEQFF.

This chain uses TRBV6-1 with TRBJ2-7, with D possibly matching TRBD2 (5 bases). CDR1 MNHNS and CDR2 SASEGT come from the germline V gene. This CDR3 has 14 residues. V dropped 5 bases and J dropped 1 base, with 12 bases sitting between them. This chain's CDR3 is CASSPQRVSYEQYF. As DNA, the CDR3 is TGTGCCAGCAGTCCCCAGAGGGTTTCCTACGAGCAGTACTTC.

This chain links TRBV2 with TRBJ1-6; weak D call: TRBD1 (5 bases). V lost 6 bases to trimming and J lost 7 bases, with 13 bases between them. Germline V CDR1 and CDR2: SNHLY, FYNNEI. The CDR3 covers 14 residues. The DNA for the CDR3 is TGTGCCAGCAGGGCAGGGTCTGGGAATTCACCCCTCCACTTT. Amino acids: CASRAGSGNSPLHF.

This chain joins TRBV29-1 and TRBJ2-6; 7 nucleotides match TRBD2. Trimming at V came to 4 bases and at J to 2 bases, leaving 2 bases not matched to a gene. The CDR3 loop spans 14 amino acids. Per the germline V gene, CDR1 is SQVTM and CDR2 is ANQGSEA. CDR3 sequence (DNA): TGCAGCGTTGGGGGGAGGGCTGGGGCCAACGTCCTGACTTTC. It yields the protein CSVGGRAGANVLTF.

This clonotype was seen at least ten times. The chain couples TRBV30 to TRBJ2-1; the D gene is possibly TRBD2 (5 bases). The CDR3 has 12 amino acids. V lost 2 bases and J lost 14, with 16 bases in between. Germline loops: CDR1 GTSNPN, CDR2 SVGIG (reference sequence). The DNA of the CDR3 is TGTGCCTGGAGTTCATCCGGGATCCCCGAGTTCTTC. This codes for CAWSSSGIPEFF. Together with reference TRBV30 and TRBJ2-1, the CDR3 gives the full variable domain: SQTIHQWPATLVQPVGSPLSLECTVEGTSNPNLYWYRQAAGRGLQLLFYSVGIGQISSEVPQNLSASRPQDRQFILSSKKLLLSDSGFYLCAWSSSGIPEFFGPGTRLTVL.

As concerns this clonotype: A much larger clone is a single base away; this may be a read error. The chain uses TRBV6-5 and TRBJ2-1; no firm D call. The germline CDR1 and CDR2 sequences are MNHEY and SVGAGI. The CDR3 is made up of 12 amino acids. The CDR3 here is CTSSYNGNEQFF. The CDR3 DNA is TGTACCAGCAGTTACAACGGGAATGAGCAGTTCTTC.

The V and J genes are TRBV20-1 and TRBJ2-5; TRBD2 aligns across 7 bases. Per the germline V gene, CDR1 is DFQATT and CDR2 is SNEGSKA (reference sequence). The CDR3 contains 10 residues. V was clipped by 5 bases and J by 10 bases; unmatched bases: 4. The CDR3 DNA reads TGCAGTGCTGGGGGGGGGGGCCAGTACTTC. It codes for CSAGGGGQYF.

This clonotype has at least ten counts. The chain combines TRBV28 with TRBJ1-3; D is perhaps TRBD1 (5 bases). The CDR3 extends over 16 amino acids. Trimming pared 5 bases from V and 1 base from J, leaving 15 bases between. Per the germline V gene, CDR1 is MDHEN and CDR2 is SYDVKM. The CDR3 loop reads CASSPLRGSSGNTIYF. CDR3 sequence (DNA): TGTGCCAGCAGTCCCCTGAGGGGATCGTCTGGAAACACCATATATTTT. The variable domain in full, with the rest retrieved from reference TRBV28 and TRBJ1-3, is DVKVTQSSRYLVKRTGEKVFLECVQDMDHENMFWYRQDPGLGLRLIYFSYDVKMKEKGDIPEGYSVSREKKERFSLILESASTNQTSMYLCASSPLRGSSGNTIYFGEGSWLTVV.

This clonotype was seen at least ten times. V gene TRBV7-2 combines with J gene TRBJ2-7; no firm D call. V shed 0 bases and J shed 0 bases, with 21 bases lying between them. The CDR3 sequence is 19 residues long. The germline gives CDR1 SGHTA, CDR2 FQGNSA. This CDR3 is CASSLALGYMLNFSYEQYF. Written as DNA, the CDR3 is TGTGCCAGCAGCTTAGCGCTAGGGTACATGCTAAATTTCTCCTACGAGCAGTACTTC. The entire variable domain, with the rest obtained from reference TRBV7-2 and TRBJ2-7, is as follows: GAGVSQSPSNKVTEKGKDVELRCDPISGHTALYWYRQSLGQGLEFLIYFQGNSAPDKSGLPSDRFSAERTGGSVSTLTIQRTQQEDSAVYLCASSLALGYMLNFSYEQYFGPGTRLTVT.

The table lists this clonotype with many counts. As DNA, the CDR3 is TGCAGTGCCACCCAGGGGGGCGGAGAGACCCAGTACTTC. Residues: CSATQGGGETQYF. The rearrangement uses TRBV20-1 and TRBJ2-5; D perhaps matches TRBD1 (7 bases). The CDR3 is made up of 13 amino acids. V was pared by 6 bases and J by 4 bases, with 15 bases between. CDR1 DFQATT and CDR2 SNEGSKA come from the germline V gene (reference sequence).

This clonotype was seen many times. The V and J genes are TRBV12-5 and TRBJ2-1, with unresolved D. Germline V gene data show CDR1 as LGHNT and CDR2 as FRNRAP. The CDR3 length is 12 residues. The ends were cut back, 1 base at V and 5 bases at J, with 3 bases in the middle. The CDR3 reads CASGLGDNEQFF. The CDR3 nucleotides read TGTGCTAGTGGTTTGGGGGACAATGAGCAGTTCTTC.

The CDR3 DNA follows: TGTGCCAGCAGTGCACTGAGAGGCTACACCTTC. This gives the protein CASSALRGYTF. The J gene is TRBJ1-2, the V gene TRBV25-1; D is uncertain. V was pared by 4 bases and J by 8 bases, with 8 bases between. CDR1 is MGHDK, CDR2 SYGVNS, per germline. CDR3 length: 11 amino acids.

This chain connects TRBV7-2 to TRBJ2-4; D not certain. Per germline, CDR1 SGHTA and CDR2 FQGNSA. Trimming took 0 bases from V and 10 from J, leaving 13 bases between them. The CDR3 spans 14 residues. CDR3 sequence: CASSLAAAVGIQYF. The CDR3 coding sequence is TGTGCCAGCAGCTTAGCGGCGGCCGTTGGGATTCAGTACTTC.

The table lists this clonotype with many counts. The rearrangement joins TRBV27 to TRBJ2-5; 9 positions match TRBD1. CDR3 length equals 15 residues. Germline V lookup: CDR1 MNHEY, CDR2 SMNVEV (reference sequence). V dropped 4 bases and J dropped 5; count of bases not matched to a gene: 8. The CDR3 DNA reads as TGTGCCAGCAGTTATGGGACAGGGAGAGGGGAGACCCAGTACTTC. It encodes CASSYGTGRGETQYF.

The chain has TRBV2 and TRBJ1-4; TRBD1 aligns across 7 bases. The length of the CDR3 is 12 residues. V lost 6 bases and J lost 5; bases outside the gene matches: 0. CDR1 is SNHLY and CDR2 is FYNNEI in the germline V gene. Here the CDR3 reads CASRDRNEKLFF. The DNA of the CDR3 is TGTGCCAGCAGGGACAGGAATGAAAAACTGTTTTTT.

In this sample, this clonotype turned up many times. The chain couples TRBV18 to TRBJ2-5; D unresolved. Trimming pared 0 bases from V and 4 bases from J, leaving 9 bases between. The germline gives CDR1 KGHSH, CDR2 LQKENI. The CDR3 is 14 residues long. CDR3 protein: CASSPPAPPETQYF. In DNA form, the CDR3 reads TGTGCCAGCTCACCACCGGCGCCGCCAGAGACCCAGTACTTC.

This clonotype was observed a handful of times. This chain uses TRBV7-9 with TRBJ2-3, with a tentative D call TRBD2 (6 bases). The V gene's germline CDR1 is SEHNR and CDR2 FQNEAQ (reference sequence). The V gene lost 4 bases and the J gene lost 6 bases, with 11 bases spanning the gap. This CDR3 region has 13 residues. CDR3 DNA: TGTGCCAGCAGCTCGGAGGGGTTCGATACGCAGTATTTT. Translation gives CASSSEGFDTQYF.

This clonotype was observed many times. The rearrangement uses TRBV7-8 and TRBJ2-5; D not resolved. The CDR3 runs to 13 residues. V gave up 8 bases and J gave up 0 bases, with 10 bases separating them. From germline, CDR1 is SGHVS and CDR2 FQNEAQ. CDR3: CASRPRYQETQYF. DNA for the CDR3: TGTGCCAGCCGACCAAGGTACCAAGAGACCCAGTACTTC. The full variable domain, with the rest looked up from reference TRBV7-8 and TRBJ2-5, is GAGVSQSPRYKVAKRGQDVALRCDPISGHVSLFWYQQALGQGPEFLTYFQNEAQLDKSGLPSDRFFAERPEGSVSTLKIQRTQQEDSAVYLCASRPRYQETQYFGPGTRLLVL.

For this clonotype: It differs at one base from a far larger clone, so likely a read error. The chain joins TRBV6-1 to TRBJ2-7, with 9 bases matching TRBD2. This CDR3 contains 15 residues. Germline V gives CDR1 MNHNS, CDR2 SASEGT. Trimming at V came to 3 bases and at J to 4 bases, leaving 7 bases not matched to a gene. CDR3 bases: TGTGCCAGCAGTGAGTCGTCCAGCGGGAGGTACGAGCAGTACTTC. Translation: CASSESSSGRYEQYF.

With respect to this clonotype: The junction shows a germline mismatch at one end, possibly a read error. V gene TRBV5-1 combines with J gene TRBJ2-5, with D hard to call. The CDR3 contains 14 residues. Germline V gene sequence: CDR1 SGHRS, CDR2 YFSETQ. For the CDR3, the DNA is TGTACCAGCAGCTCCCGGAGATCGGACGAGACCCAGTACTTC. Translation: CTSSSRRSDETQYF.

The sample holds a few counts of this clonotype. The chain is built from TRBV6-1 and TRBJ2-2; 9 bases are a match to TRBD2. The junction had 21 bases not matched to a gene; V was cut back by 5 bases and J by 8 bases. Germline CDR1 MNHNS, CDR2 SASEGT. The CDR3 has 19 residues. CDR3 bases: TGTGCCAGCAGTAGCTACTCTCGGCGGGAGGGCCGTAAGGGTGGGGAGCTGTTTTTT. Its translation is CASSSYSRREGRKGGELFF.

This chain connects TRBV5-1 to TRBJ1-4; tentatively, D is TRBD1 (5 bases). V dropped 4 bases and J dropped 8 bases, with 18 bases sitting between them. CDR1 is SGHRS and CDR2 is YFSETQ in the germline V gene. The CDR3 runs to 15 residues. The CDR3 loop is CASSLQDGGREKLFF. The CDR3 DNA reads as TGCGCCAGCAGCCTCCAGGATGGGGGACGAGAAAAACTGTTTTTT.